This T cell receptor (beta chain) came from a study of T cells after posttransplantation cyclophosphamide (dated by TCRdb to the mid-2010s). Broadly, across the study: Using TRB sequencing, the study followed how the T cell repertoire rebuilt after myeloablative bone marrow transplantation with posttransplantation cyclophosphamide given as GVHD prophylaxis. Antigen receptor sequencing covered samples from 30 to 45 PTCy-treated patients and 16 of their related bone marrow donors. Blood from every one of the 30 to 40 PTCy patients who had 1-year posttransplant specimens underwent TRB sequencing. In 3 patients, TRB sequencing was also performed on up to about 3 more blood samples taken 2 to 5.2 years after transplant, and in a handful of patients, pretransplant blood was also TRB-sequenced. Because TRA and TRB clonality correlated tightly in fewer than 10 samples, the subsequent TCR analyses were limited to TRB only. Public TRB sequences were searched against a database of over 3,600 sequences associated with responses to pathogens, tumor antigens, self-antigens and alloantigens.

This clone has at least ten counts. Its recognized antigen is unknown. No much larger clone exists at a distance of one base, and base qualities are not known. What the work shows at the level of the full study, not this receptor alone: Donor-recipient similarity was low at 1-2 months but rose over the first year, and later blood repertoires were often dominated by donor CD8+ memory clones. The TRB repertoires of T cells infiltrating skin or GI tract showed only limited overlap with the TRB repertoires of T cells in blood. Across more than 40 patients, TRB clonality was highly associated with recipient CMV seropositivity and CMV reactivation, and diversity in PTCy patients was similar to diversity in CNI/methotrexate controls.

TRB sequencing was run on genomic DNA with either the immunoSEQ assay at survey resolution or the hsTCRB kit. The study's processing was this. Initial read processing used immunoSEQ software, and repertoire analyses used the LymphoSeq R package. Clonality was computed as 1 minus normalized Shannon entropy, and a Gini coefficient was also calculated for each TRB dataset. Phenotypes of unsorted samples were inferred by mapping TRB sequences from sorted subsets of the recipient or donor onto the same recipient's unsorted samples. TCRdb retrieved this table from immuneACCESS and kept in-frame rearrangements only. Not all clones are present; in checked studies, unresolved V genes account for under half, and no reason is known for the remainder. V and J calls and clone size are copied from that table; D and trimming were computed from the DNA. For this sample, roughly 10,000 clones appear and none is a singleton. Approximately 3.6% of the sample comes from the top ten.

The treatment or condition tag for this specimen amounts to: high-dose cyclophosphamide on days +3 and +4 as single-agent GVHD prophylaxis. PTCy patients received busulfan and fludarabine conditioning, a related or unrelated marrow graft, and cyclophosphamide on days +3 and +4. PTCy-treated patients came from a prospective multi-institutional clinical trial. Peripheral blood and bone marrow mononuclear cells were isolated by Ficoll-Hypaque density centrifugation and cryopreserved. This receptor was identified in a male patient in his forties or fifties who received an allogeneic stem cell transplant from a related donor and was CMV-positive. A transplant means some T cells may be of graft donor rather than patient origin. The sample here was PBMCs, taken less than 370 days after allogeneic stem cell transplant with posttransplant cyclophosphamide.

The CDR3 protein is CASRRTGGTYEQYF. The DNA sequence is TGTGCCAGCAGGCGGACAGGGGGCACCTACGAGCAGTACTTC. The V gene is TRBV6-5 and the J gene is TRBJ2-7, with 11 junctional bases fitting TRBD1. Trimming takes 6 bases off V and 2 bases off J; junction bases not matched to a gene: 3. Spanning cysteine to phenylalanine, the CDR3 consists of 14 amino acids. CDR3 DNA only is kept here, 42 bases in frame from base 1. For CDR1 and CDR2, the germline V gene lists MNHEY and SVGAGI.